This T cell receptor (beta chain) was recovered during a study of T cell responses to AZD1222 COVID-19 vaccine. About the research overall: Second-dose timings of about 4 or about 12 weeks were pooled. Study conclusions and caveats: Among spike-specific TCRs, nearly half reportedly target unmutated variant regions. Donors were chiefly white British, with a greater number of females, and clonal diversity was perhaps underestimated.

In this sample, this clone turned up a few times. Its antigen is not known. The repertoire was sequenced with immunoSEQ multiplex PCR; TCRdb's copy has only in-frame clones and lacks some. This table holds about 260,000 clones, more than 85% found once. The CDR3 is 14 amino acids. The germline V and J ends were trimmed by 4 bases and 1 base, with 11 bases remaining between them. Germline CDR1 SGHNT, CDR2 YYREEE (reference sequence). This specimen was peripheral blood, taken on day 0 of AZD1222 vaccination. This receptor was taken from an adult in good health. The chain has TRBV5-4 and TRBJ1-1; no definite D call. The CDR3 DNA reads TGTGCCAGCAGCGTTGGCCGGACGAACACTGAAGCTTTCTTT. It yields the protein CASSVGRTNTEAFF.